This TCR beta chain stems from a study of cytotoxic CD8 clonotypes in ibrutinib-treated CLL. Whole-study context: For this cohort, patients were some 12 relapsed/refractory and roughly 14 treatment-naive, while 17 were IGHV unmutated. A median roughly twelve months of treatment, range 6 to 36, preceded the collection of response samples.

Study results and caveats: Patients showed higher baseline clonality than age-matched healthy donors, and it tracked circulating CD8+ T-cell counts.

Germline trimming cut 3 bases from V and 3 bases from J; bases unmatched to any gene: 7. Germline V gives CDR1 LGHNA, CDR2 YSLEER. The CDR3 runs 16 residues. For this clone: No antigen is known for it.

Method: immunoSEQ multiplex PCR; TCRdb's copy keeps in-frame clones and lacks some. The sample holds 250,000 or so clones, roughly 70% seen once. This chain joins TRBV4-3 and TRBJ2-1; TRBD2 aligns across 8 bases. The sequencing here drew on PBMCs, taken after 24 months of ibrutinib treatment. The sequence came from a human donor with chronic lymphocytic leukemia. The CDR3 spells CASSQISGSFYNEQFF. CDR3 nucleotides: TGCGCCAGCAGCCAGATAAGCGGGAGTTTCTACAATGAGCAGTTCTTC.